This TCR beta chain stems from a study of chemoradiotherapy in HPV16-positive cancers. Turning to the study itself: Candidate HPV-specific T-cell clones and common TCR motifs came from functional assays in two HPV16-positive patients.

Sequencing used immunoSEQ multiplex PCR; TCRdb keeps in-frame clones, though not all of them. Of roughly 28,000 clones listed, 90% to 95% are singletons. V lost 7 bases to trimming and J lost 4 bases, with 12 bases between them. Germline CDR1 LNHDA, CDR2 SQIVND (reference sequence). This CDR3 contains 13 residues. Source: blood, taken from a patient who underwent chemoradiotherapy. The sequence was collected from a human donor with HPV-associated anogenital cancer. The V and J genes are TRBV19 and TRBJ2-3; D not certain. For the CDR3, the DNA is TGTGCCAGTATGCCCCGAACGGCAGATACGCAGTATTTT. Translating it yields CASMPRTADTQYF.